The subject of this entry is one T cell receptor beta chain. No antigen is known for it. These data come from a study of TIL therapy for anti-PD-1-resistant metastatic lung cancer. About the study: By whole-exome sequencing, median non-synonymous tumor mutation burden was roughly 1.6 mutations per megabase.

This was the immunoSEQ v3 assay. Survey-level samples got some 2 million read pairs; deep-level samples got 5-6 million. Repertoires were generated with immunoSEQ multiplex PCR, while TCRdb's copy carries only in-frame clones and drops some. The sample lists fewer than 25,000 clones; about two thirds were seen once. The time point is: pre-treatment sample, taken before nivolumab and TIL therapy. Study observations and caveats: Patients were highly selected, enriched for treatment-naive, never-smoker and oncogene-addicted cases. Infused TIL clonotypes partially replaced the baseline blood repertoire, then decayed over months.

The sequence came from a person aged 25-85 years with non-small cell lung cancer. The input for sequencing was blood, taken at baseline.

CDR3 in amino acids: CAWIPGSLGYGYTF. CDR3 in DNA: TGTGCCTGGATTCCCGGGAGCCTTGGCTATGGCTACACCTTC. V and J are TRBV30 and TRBJ1-2, with D uncertain. The CDR3 is made up of 14 amino acids. The germline CDR1 and CDR2 sequences are GTSNPN and SVGIG (reference sequence). V dropped 4 bases and J dropped 4 bases, with 16 bases sitting between them.